This T cell receptor beta chain was recorded in a study of patients and donors after allogeneic stem cell transplantation. Deletions cut 4 bases from V and 8 bases from J, with 9 bases between. Per germline, CDR1 SGHTA and CDR2 FQGNSA. This CDR3 contains 13 residues. Via MiXCR, TCRdb re-called the RT-PCR reads, giving one row per CDR3 protein. The repertoire has about a million distinct CDR3 sequences, approximately 19% of them found once; the top ten carry roughly 6%. This receptor was identified in a human donor who was either an allogeneic HSCT recipient or a stem cell or donor lymphocyte infusion donor (not recorded which). It is not recorded whose cells these are; they may come from a transplant donor. The rearrangement links TRBV7-2 to TRBJ2-6; D might be TRBD1 or TRBD2, each matching 5 bases. The source material was blood, either unsorted or a sorted T cell fraction (not recorded which). CDR3 loop: CASSSEGPNVLTF. The CDR3 DNA is TGTGCCAGCAGCTCAGAGGGACCCAACGTCCTGACTTTC. The full variable domain, rest sourced from reference TRBV7-2 and TRBJ2-6, is GAGVSQSPSNKVTEKGKDVELRCDPISGHTALYWYRQSLGQGLEFLIYFQGNSAPDKSGLPSDRFSAERTGGSVSTLTIQRTQQEDSAVYLCASSSEGPNVLTFGAGSRLTVL.